Following are 25 T cell receptor beta chains from one sample sequenced in a study of blood T cell repertoires in COVID-19. Using immunoSEQ multiplex PCR, the repertoire was profiled, and TCRdb retains in-frame clones only, with some absent. The sample contains 80,000 to 90,000 clones, more than 75% of which appear only once. The material sequenced was peripheral blood. The origin of the receptors is a woman aged 65 to 85 with acute or convalescent COVID-19.

The rearrangement links TRBV6-6 to TRBJ1-1; TRBD1 might be the D (6 bases). Germline CDR1 MNHNY, CDR2 SVGAGI (reference sequence). Trimming cost V 2 bases and J 10 bases, with 14 bases left between them. The CDR3 totals 13 residues. The CDR3 sequence is CASSYQPGVRAFF. The CDR3 bases are TGTGCCAGCAGTTACCAGCCAGGGGTTCGAGCTTTCTTT.

This CDR3 is CASSQAATGGAENIQYF. The CDR3 DNA sequence: TGCGCCAGCAGCCAAGCGGCAACAGGGGGCGCGGAAAACATTCAGTACTTC. The genes are TRBV4-1 and TRBJ2-4, with TRBD1 matching 9 bases. Germline values: CDR1 MGHRA, CDR2 YSYEKL. V shed 1 base, J shed 5 bases, and the junction held 9 bases outside the gene matches. The CDR3 has 17 amino acids.

The chain joins TRBV6-5 to TRBJ1-1, with 8 bases matching TRBD1. Trimming removed 4 bases from V and 10 bases from J; junction bases left unmatched: 8. This CDR3 comprises 13 residues. In germline, CDR1 is MNHEY, CDR2 SVGAGI. CDR3 region: CASSSRQGLAAFF. CDR3 sequence (DNA): TGTGCCAGCAGTTCTAGACAGGGGCTCGCAGCTTTCTTT.

The rearrangement uses TRBV19 and TRBJ1-5; 7 bases are shared with TRBD1. Unmatched junction bases numbered 5, after V lost 5 bases and J lost 1 base. Germline V gives CDR1 LNHDA, CDR2 SQIVND (reference sequence). The CDR3 spans 15 residues. DNA for the CDR3: TGTGCCAGTAGTGCAGTAGGGGGCAGCAATCAGCCCCAGCATTTT. It is translated as CASSAVGGSNQPQHF.

This chain links TRBV30 with TRBJ1-2; 8 bases are a match to TRBD1. This CDR3 is 13 amino acids long. V lost 2 bases and J lost 8; bases outside the gene matches: 7. CDR1 and CDR2 (germline): GTSNPN, SVGIG (reference sequence). The CDR3 DNA is TGTGCCTGGAGTAAATCCAGGGGGCTCGGCTACACCTTC. It codes for CAWSKSRGLGYTF.

The gene calls are TRBV6-5 and TRBJ2-7; D might be TRBD1 (5 bases). Deletions cut 5 bases from V and 3 bases from J, with 14 bases between. Per the germline V gene, CDR1 is MNHEY and CDR2 is SVGAGI. The CDR3 is 14 residues long. The CDR3 spells CASSLSGKNYEQYV. CDR3 coding DNA: TGTGCCAGCAGTCTGTCAGGGAAGAACTACGAGCAGTACGTC.

This rearrangement joins TRBV6-2 or TRBV6-3 to TRBJ2-3, with 9 positions matching TRBD2. J gave up 5 bases and V 0 bases, and 9 bases lay outside the gene matches. The CDR3 has 17 residues. The germline CDR1 and CDR2 sequences are MNHEY and SVGEGT. CDR3 DNA: TGTGCCAGCAGTTACTCTTCTTCCGCGGGGGGGCTAGATACGCAGTATTTT. This encodes CASSYSSSAGGLDTQYF.

The gene calls are TRBV28 and TRBJ2-6; D ambiguous. The V and J ends lost 5 bases and 0 bases respectively, with 23 bases between them. Germline values: CDR1 MDHEN, CDR2 SYDVKM. This CDR3 has 20 residues. This CDR3 reads CASSVTFSSKRSSGANVLTF. For the CDR3, the DNA is TGTGCCAGCAGTGTAACTTTTTCCTCCAAGCGATCCTCTGGGGCCAACGTCCTGACTTTC.

The V gene is TRBV7-2, the J gene TRBJ2-1, with 7 positions matching TRBD2. V lost 3 bases and J lost 9; bases outside the gene matches: 5. The CDR3 spans 13 residues. Germline values: CDR1 SGHTA, CDR2 FQGNSA. CDR3 in amino acids: CASSFAGEGEQFF. CDR3 sequence (DNA): TGTGCCAGCAGCTTCGCGGGAGAGGGTGAGCAGTTCTTC.

The genes are TRBV6-2 or TRBV6-3 and TRBJ2-7; 7 positions match TRBD2. The CDR3 extends over 14 amino acids. Per the germline V gene, CDR1 is MNHEY and CDR2 is SVGEGT. Trimming cost V 1 base and J 6 bases; bases outside gene matches: 6. The CDR3 sequence: CASSYLGGSTEQYV. Written as DNA, the CDR3 is TGTGCCAGCAGTTACTTGGGGGGGAGTACCGAGCAGTACGTC.

Only one count was recorded for this clone. The rearrangement links TRBV30 to TRBJ2-3; D is unclear. The germline V gene encodes CDR1 GTSNPN and CDR2 SVGIG (reference sequence). The CDR3 runs to 14 residues. Trimming cost V 4 bases and J 0 bases, with 11 bases left between them. CDR3: CAWNYMSSTDTQYF. For the CDR3, the DNA is TGTGCCTGGAACTACATGTCTAGCACAGATACGCAGTATTTT.

This clone was seen more than once but under ten times. V gene TRBV4-3 combines with J gene TRBJ2-1, with 7 bases identical to TRBD1. Germline-derived CDR1 and CDR2 are LGHNA and YSLEER. The CDR3 runs to 15 residues. J gave up 6 bases and V 1 base, and 6 bases lay outside the gene matches. The CDR3 sequence is CASSQGQGLGNEQFF. CDR3 coding DNA: TGCGCCAGCAGCCAAGGACAGGGTTTAGGCAATGAGCAGTTCTTC.

J is TRBJ1-5 and V is TRBV28; 10 nucleotides agree with TRBD1. CDR1 and CDR2 (germline): MDHEN, SYDVKM. The CDR3 loop spans 16 amino acids. V dropped 5 bases and J dropped 5; count of bases not matched to a gene: 9. The CDR3 region is CASSGRDRGSHQPQHF. CDR3 nucleotide sequence: TGTGCCAGCAGTGGCCGGGACAGGGGATCCCATCAGCCCCAGCATTTT.

The rearrangement joins TRBV6-2 or TRBV6-3 to TRBJ2-7; 8 positions agree with TRBD2. Germline values: CDR1 MNHEY, CDR2 SVGEGT. J lost 5 bases, V lost 6 bases, and 15 bases had no gene match. The CDR3 runs to 16 residues. DNA for the CDR3: TGTGCCAGCAGCCCCCTCTCGACGGGAGGGCGTCACGAGCAGTACGTC. Translation gives CASSPLSTGGRHEQYV.

The chain carries TRBV5-6 and TRBJ1-2, with 10 bases fitting TRBD1. The V segment lost 1 base and the J segment 7 bases; nucleotides outside the gene matches: 4. CDR1 SGHDT and CDR2 YYEEEE come from the germline V gene. The CDR3 runs 14 residues. CDR3 protein: CASSLRQGAGGYTF. The CDR3 nucleotides are TGTGCCAGCAGCTTGAGACAGGGGGCGGGTGGCTACACCTTC.

V is TRBV4-3 and J is TRBJ2-3, with unresolved D. V lost 0 bases and J 5 bases, leaving 15 bases between the germline ends. In germline, CDR1 is LGHNA, CDR2 YSLEER. The CDR3 sequence is 16 residues long. The CDR3 sequence: CASSQDNGVFRDTQYF. The CDR3 DNA reads TGCGCCAGCAGCCAAGATAATGGAGTTTTTAGAGATACGCAGTATTTT.

This chain connects TRBV9 to TRBJ2-5, with 9 nucleotides matching TRBD1. Looked up from germline, CDR1 is SGDLS and CDR2 is YYNGEE. The ends lost 3 bases at V and 5 bases at J; junction bases unmatched: 8. This CDR3 is 15 amino acids long. The CDR3 reads CASSAYGTGMETQYF. DNA of the CDR3: TGTGCCAGCAGCGCCTACGGGACAGGGATGGAGACCCAGTACTTC.

The chain has TRBV18 and TRBJ1-1; D unresolved. The CDR3 sequence is 16 residues long. V was trimmed by 1 base and J by 0 bases, leaving 12 bases between them. CDR1 and CDR2 from the germline V gene are KGHSH and LQKENI. The CDR3 DNA sequence: TGTGCCAGCTCACCACAGGCGACTACATTGAACACTGAAGCTTTCTTT. Translating it yields CASSPQATTLNTEAFF.

V and J are TRBV6-5 and TRBJ2-7, with TRBD1 as a possible D gene (6 bases). CDR1 and CDR2 (germline): MNHEY, SVGAGI. This CDR3 has 15 residues. Trimming left V 0 bases short and J 3 bases short, with 12 bases between. CDR3 bases: TGTGCCAGCAGTTACTCGTACGGGGACAACTACGAGCAGTACGTC. Its protein product is CASSYSYGDNYEQYV.

The V and J genes are TRBV19 and TRBJ1-1; D unresolved. The CDR3 sequence is 13 residues long. CDR1 LNHDA and CDR2 SQIVND come from the germline V gene (reference sequence). Trimming shortened V by 1 base and J by 1 base, and 4 bases separated the two germline ends. The CDR3 reads CASSIGQNTEAFF. The CDR3 bases are TGTGCCAGTAGTATAGGACAGAACACTGAAGCTTTCTTT. The variable domain in full, completed from reference TRBV19 and TRBJ1-1, reads DGGITQSPKYLFRKEGQNVTLSCEQNLNHDAMYWYRQDPGQGLRLIYYSQIVNDFQKGDIAEGYSVSREKKESFPLTVTSAQKNPTAFYLCASSIGQNTEAFFGQGTRLTVV.

This chain uses TRBV9 with TRBJ2-3; 7 bases are a match to TRBD2. The CDR3 loop spans 15 amino acids. Germline-derived CDR1 and CDR2 are SGDLS and YYNGEE. V trimming: 5 bases; J trimming: 6 bases; junction bases outside the gene matches: 12. The CDR3 DNA follows: TGTGCCAGCAGTACGGGACTACACTCGGATGATACGCAGTATTTT. Amino acid sequence: CASSTGLHSDDTQYF.

V usage is TRBV11-2 and J usage is TRBJ2-1; D gene ambiguous. The CDR3 is 14 amino acids. Trimming left V 5 bases short and J 4 bases short, with 12 bases between. CDR1 SGHAT and CDR2 FQNNGV come from the germline V gene. CDR3 nucleotides: TGTGCCAGCAGCGCGGCAGCCCCGTACAATGAGCAGTTCTTC. It yields the protein CASSAAAPYNEQFF. The full variable domain, its missing parts supplied by reference TRBV11-2 and TRBJ2-1, is EAGVAQSPRYKIIEKRQSVAFWCNPISGHATLYWYQQILGQGPKLLIQFQNNGVVDDSQLPKDRFSAERLKGVDSTLKIQPAKLEDSAVYLCASSAAAPYNEQFFGPGTRLTVL.

This rearrangement joins TRBV28 to TRBJ2-3, with a tentative D call TRBD2 (6 bases). Between the trimmed V and J ends, which lost 6 bases and 2 bases, there was a span of 12 bases. The CDR3 runs 14 residues. Germline CDR1 is MDHEN and CDR2 is SYDVKM. CDR3 DNA: TGTGCCAGCAGCCTGGGACTCCCCACAGATACGCAGTATTTT. This codes for CASSLGLPTDTQYF.

The chain has TRBV5-5 and TRBJ2-1; 10 bases match TRBD2. The CDR3 has 13 residues. Germline V lookup: CDR1 SGHKS, CDR2 YYEKEE (reference sequence). V shed 6 bases, J shed 5 bases, and the junction held 2 bases outside the gene matches. The CDR3 DNA follows: TGTGCCAGCAAAGCGGGAGGGAACAATGAGCAGTTCTTC. Its protein is CASKAGGNNEQFF.

The chain has TRBV6-1 and TRBJ1-2; 9 bases are shared with TRBD1. V lost 4 bases to trimming and J lost 6 bases; unmatched junction nucleotides: 18. The germline V gene encodes CDR1 MNHNS and CDR2 SASEGT. CDR3 size: 18 residues. CDR3 in amino acids: CASSASLIADGTGHGYTF. Here the CDR3 DNA reads TGTGCCAGCAGTGCTTCCCTGATTGCGGACGGGACAGGGCATGGCTACACCTTC.